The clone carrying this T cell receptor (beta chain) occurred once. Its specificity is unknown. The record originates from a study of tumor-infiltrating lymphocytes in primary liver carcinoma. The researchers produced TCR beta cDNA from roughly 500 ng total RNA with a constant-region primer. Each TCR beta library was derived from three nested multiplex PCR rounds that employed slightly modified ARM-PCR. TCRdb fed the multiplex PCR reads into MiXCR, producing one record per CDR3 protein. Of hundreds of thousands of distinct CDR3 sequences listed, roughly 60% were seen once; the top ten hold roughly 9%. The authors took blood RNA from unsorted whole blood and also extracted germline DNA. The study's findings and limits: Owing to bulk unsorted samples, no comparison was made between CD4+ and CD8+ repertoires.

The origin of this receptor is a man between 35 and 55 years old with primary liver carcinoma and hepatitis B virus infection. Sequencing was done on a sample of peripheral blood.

This chain's CDR3 is CASNTGLTGIDTQYF. The CDR3 DNA is TGTGCCAGCAACACAGGACTAACGGGAATAGATACGCAGTATTTT. The chain couples TRBV6-5 to TRBJ2-3; TRBD2 is a possible D gene (6 bases). The CDR3 totals 15 residues. The germline V gene encodes CDR1 MNHEY and CDR2 SVGAGI. V was cut by 7 bases and J by 5 bases, with 19 bases left in between.